This passage covers 14 T cell receptor beta chains from one sample sequenced in a study of cytomegalovirus exposure and HLA in healthy donors. In the PCR, 60 Vbeta and 13 Jbeta primers were used. Some clones are missing from TCRdb's copy, which holds only in-frame ones; the method was immunoSEQ multiplex PCR. The top ten clones hold about 2.9% of a sample with over 65,000 clones, more than 80% of them seen once. Input material: PBMCs. Source of these receptors: a woman aged 25 to 39 in good health and CMV-seronegative.

The rearrangement uses TRBV15 and TRBJ2-1; TRBD1 matches 7 bases. The V segment lost 9 bases and the J segment 6 bases; nucleotides outside the gene matches: 5. Germline lookup yields CDR1 LNHNV and CDR2 YYDKDF (reference sequence). This CDR3 is built from 12 residues. The CDR3 nucleotides are TGTGCCACGGGACAGCTCAGCAATGAGCAGTTCTTC. Its translation is CATGQLSNEQFF.

V and J are TRBV4-3 and TRBJ2-5, with D perhaps TRBD1 (6 bases). V lost 0 bases and J 5 bases, leaving 16 bases between the germline ends. CDR1 is LGHNA, CDR2 YSLEER, per germline. CDR3 length equals 16 residues. The CDR3 sequence is CASSQDLAQGRETQYF. DNA of the CDR3: TGCGCCAGCAGCCAAGATCTTGCCCAGGGGCGCGAGACCCAGTACTTC.

V and J are TRBV6-5 and TRBJ2-7, with D perhaps TRBD2 (5 bases). Germline assignment: CDR1 MNHEY and CDR2 SVGAGI. The V end was cut by 2 bases, the J end by 1 base, with 12 bases between. This CDR3 is built from 15 residues. CDR3 sequence (DNA): TGTGCCAGCAGTTACCGAGGGATTAGGTCCTACGAGCAGTACTTC. Translating it yields CASSYRGIRSYEQYF.

The genes are TRBV5-4 and TRBJ1-1, with TRBD1 as a possible D gene (5 bases). The CDR3 runs 14 residues. CDR1 and CDR2 from the germline V gene are SGHNT and YYREEE (reference sequence). V was cut by 3 bases and J by 3 bases, with 12 bases left in between. DNA for the CDR3: TGTGCCAGCAGCTGGGCCGGGGGGTACACTGAAGCTTTCTTT. As protein: CASSWAGGYTEAFF.

The chain uses TRBV11-3 and TRBJ2-3; D gene unclear. The germline V gene has CDR1 SGHNT and CDR2 YENEEA. The CDR3 totals 14 residues. Trimming took 0 bases from V and 4 from J, leaving 8 bases between them. The DNA of the CDR3 is TGTGCCAGCAGCTTAGATCCTGAGGCAGATACGCAGTATTTT. Translated: CASSLDPEADTQYF.

The chain employs TRBV7-8 and TRBJ1-2; no clear D gene. Germline CDR1 is SGHVS and CDR2 is FQNEAQ. Trimming removed 5 bases at V and 2 bases at J, with 12 bases between. The CDR3 sequence is 14 residues long. This chain's CDR3 is CASSTPALNYGYTF. CDR3 DNA sequence: TGTGCCAGCAGCACACCCGCCTTAAACTATGGCTACACCTTC.

The chain recombines TRBV18 with TRBJ1-1; TRBD1 agrees at 8 bases. CDR1 is KGHSH, CDR2 LQKENI, per germline. Trimming took 1 base from V and 3 from J; bases not matched to a gene: 7. The length of the CDR3 is 16 residues. CDR3 bases: TGTGCCAGCTCACCACGGGCAGGGGGCTTGGACACTGAAGCTTTCTTT. Its protein is CASSPRAGGLDTEAFF.

The rearrangement uses TRBV19 and TRBJ2-1; 11 bases line up with TRBD2. J was trimmed by 2 bases and V by 5 bases; bases with no gene match: 17. The CDR3 contains 20 residues. Per the germline V gene, CDR1 is LNHDA and CDR2 is SQIVND (reference sequence). In DNA form, the CDR3 reads TGTGCCAGTAGTTCATACGGGGGCCCTAGCGGGGGGTTTACCTACAATGAGCAGTTCTTC. It specifies CASSSYGGPSGGFTYNEQFF.

The chain joins TRBV21-1 to TRBJ2-7; the table's D gene call, TRBD2, was not cross checked with the DNA. TRBV21-1 is assigned pseudogene status. The CDR3 runs to 15 residues. This CDR3 reads CASSKGSHYRGEQYF. The DNA of the CDR3 is TGTGCCAGCAGCAAAGGAAGCCACTACCGGGGCGAGCAGTACTTC.

This rearrangement joins TRBV7-9 to TRBJ2-7; 7 nucleotides line up with TRBD1. The CDR3 is 14 amino acids. Germline trimming cut 5 bases from V and 2 bases from J; bases unmatched to any gene: 6. Germline V CDR1 and CDR2: SEHNR, FQNEAQ (reference sequence). CDR3 protein: CASSPPDRTYEQYF. DNA for the CDR3: TGTGCCAGCAGCCCCCCGGACAGGACCTACGAGCAGTACTTC.

V and J are TRBV7-8 and TRBJ1-2, with unresolved D. Germline V gives CDR1 SGHVS, CDR2 FQNEAQ. Deletions cut 2 bases from V and 0 bases from J, with 10 bases between. This CDR3 comprises 15 residues. The CDR3 sequence is CASSLTSGANYGYTF. In DNA, the CDR3 is TGTGCCAGCAGCTTAACCAGCGGAGCTAACTATGGCTACACCTTC.

This clone came up once. This chain joins TRBV4-3 and TRBJ2-7, with TRBD2 as a possible D gene (5 bases). V was cut by 0 bases and J by 2 bases, with 11 bases left in between. Germline V CDR1 and CDR2: LGHNA, YSLEER. The CDR3 runs to 15 residues. CDR3 coding DNA: TGCGCCAGCAGCCAAGATTGGGAGATCGCCTACGAGCAGTACTTC. This codes for CASSQDWEIAYEQYF.

V is TRBV11-2 and J is TRBJ1-2; weak D call: TRBD1 (5 bases). Germline CDR1 and CDR2: SGHAT and FQNNGV. The CDR3 sequence is 12 residues long. Trimming took 3 bases from V and 6 from J, leaving 8 bases between them. The CDR3 DNA follows: TGTGCCAGCAGCTTGAGCAGGGATGGCTACACCTTC. Residues: CASSLSRDGYTF.

The gene calls are TRBV28 and TRBJ2-2, with 11 bases identical to TRBD2. CDR1 and CDR2 (germline): MDHEN, SYDVKM. Trimming at V came to 8 bases and at J to 0 bases, leaving 5 bases not matched to a gene. The CDR3 spans 16 residues. CDR3 DNA sequence: TGTGCCAGCGCCATGGGACTAGCGGCGAACACCGGGGAGCTGTTTTTT. Its translation: CASAMGLAANTGELFF.